These 11 T cell receptor beta chains were sequenced from one sample in a study of graft-versus-host responses after intestinal transplantation. These receptors have no known antigen. Profiling relied on immunoSEQ multiplex PCR, and the TCRdb table lists in-frame clones only, not all of them. In the table there are approximately 88,000 clones, roughly 90% of which are singletons. The material was unstimulated CD4+ T cells sorted from spleen or lymph node cells, obtained before intestinal transplant. These receptors all come from a human donor who received an intestinal transplant.

This clone is a singleton in its sample. The chain uses TRBV4-2 and TRBJ1-4; TRBD1 might be the D (6 bases). From germline, CDR1 is LGHNA and CDR2 YNFKEQ. The ends were cut back, 10 bases at V and 8 bases at J, with 20 bases in the middle. The CDR3 length is 14 residues. The CDR3 DNA reads TGTGCCACTTCCTCAGGGCAGGGGTCCGAAAAACTGTTTTTT. It yields the protein CATSSGQGSEKLFF.

The chain carries TRBV7-3 and TRBJ2-1, with TRBD2 as a possible D gene (6 bases). Per the germline V gene, CDR1 is SGHTA and CDR2 is FQGTGA. Trimming cost V 6 bases and J 7 bases, with 13 bases left between them. The CDR3 consists of 13 residues. The CDR3 region has the DNA TGTGCCAGCAGTCGAGGGAGCGGGAATGAGCAGTTCTTC. This codes for CASSRGSGNEQFF.

This rearrangement joins TRBV10-3 to TRBJ2-7; 7 bases align to TRBD2. With 3 bases clipped from V and 0 bases from J, the junction kept 2 bases outside the gene matches. Germline lookup yields CDR1 ENHRY and CDR2 SYGVKD. The CDR3 has 14 amino acids. CDR3 amino acids: CAISDRTSSYEQYF. In DNA form, the CDR3 reads TGTGCCATCAGTGACAGGACTAGCTCCTACGAGCAGTACTTC.

The CDR3 loop is CASSENRALGEQYF. The CDR3 DNA reads as TGCGCCAGCAGTGAGAACAGGGCTTTAGGCGAGCAGTACTTC. The J gene is TRBJ2-7, the V gene TRBV10-1, with D possibly being TRBD1 (6 bases). Germline CDR1 is WNHNN and CDR2 is SYGVQD (reference sequence). This CDR3 contains 14 residues. Trimming took off 2 bases at V and 6 bases at J, with 14 bases between the two ends.

V usage is TRBV5-1 and J usage is TRBJ1-2; D unresolved. V was trimmed by 1 base and J by 2 bases, leaving 6 bases between them. The CDR3 has 13 amino acids. Germline CDR1 SGHRS, CDR2 YFSETQ. DNA of the CDR3: TGCGCCAGCAGCTTGAACAGCAACTATGGCTACACCTTC. Translated, it gives CASSLNSNYGYTF.

The chain's CDR3 is CASSFTGNGNEQFF. The CDR3 DNA reads as TGCGCCAGCAGCTTCACAGGGAATGGAAATGAGCAGTTCTTC. The chain recombines TRBV5-1 with TRBJ2-1; tentatively, D is TRBD1 (6 bases). V lost 2 bases and J lost 7, with 13 bases in between. CDR1 SGHRS and CDR2 YFSETQ come from the germline V gene. The CDR3 consists of 14 residues.

The rearrangement links TRBV6-6 to TRBJ1-1; 8 positions match TRBD1. The junction had 4 bases not matched to a gene; V was cut back by 4 bases and J by 0 bases. CDR3 length equals 15 residues. CDR1 and CDR2 (germline): MNHNY, SVGAGI (reference sequence). For the CDR3, the DNA is TGTGCCAGCAGTTCCCCGGGACAGGTGAACACTGAAGCTTTCTTT. Translating it yields CASSSPGQVNTEAFF.

V is TRBV5-1 and J is TRBJ2-2; 7 positions agree with TRBD2. V lost 4 bases to trimming and J lost 1 base; unmatched junction nucleotides: 1. Germline loops: CDR1 SGHRS, CDR2 YFSETQ. The CDR3 sequence is 14 residues long. CDR3 amino acids: CASSGGGNTGELFF. The CDR3 region has the DNA TGCGCCAGCAGCGGCGGGGGGAACACCGGGGAGCTGTTTTTT.

The chain carries TRBV2 and TRBJ2-7; TRBD1 aligns across 11 bases. This CDR3 region has 14 residues. Germline values: CDR1 SNHLY, CDR2 FYNNEI. The ends lost 6 bases at V and 5 bases at J; junction bases unmatched: 6. The CDR3, as DNA: TGTGCCAGCAGGGGGACAGGGGGTAAACACGAGCAGTACTTC. Protein product: CASRGTGGKHEQYF. The full variable domain, completed using reference TRBV2 and TRBJ2-7, is EPEVTQTPSHQVTQMGQEVILRCVPISNHLYFYWYRQILGQKVEFLVSFYNNEISEKSEIFDDQFSVERPDGSNFTLKIRSTKLEDSAMYFCASRGTGGKHEQYFGPGTRLTVT.

This clone was recorded once. This chain links TRBV18 with TRBJ1-2, with D unclear. CDR1 KGHSH and CDR2 LQKENI come from the germline V gene. V lost 3 bases and J 2 bases, leaving 16 bases between the germline ends. This CDR3 has 16 residues. The CDR3 protein is CASSPGSPRFNYGYTF. The CDR3 region has the DNA TGTGCCAGCTCACCCGGGTCGCCAAGATTCAACTATGGCTACACCTTC.

The V and J genes are TRBV15 and TRBJ1-2; D is unresolved. V lost 8 bases and J 2 bases, leaving 15 bases between the germline ends. Germline V gives CDR1 LNHNV, CDR2 YYDKDF (reference sequence). The CDR3 covers 14 residues. CDR3 protein: CATRPPTGNYGYTF. The CDR3 region has the DNA TGTGCCACCCGACCCCCGACGGGAAACTATGGCTACACCTTC.